This T cell receptor (beta chain) originates from a study of blood T cell repertoires in COVID-19. Turning to the study itself: Both acute and convalescent COVID-19 samples were obtained from the United States, Italy and Spain. PBMCs, B-cell-depleted T cells, or T cells were the source of the cDNA or gDNA that made up the material.

This clone was detected a few times. Germline CDR1 reads MNHEY; CDR2 reads SMNVEV (reference sequence). The CDR3 is made up of 14 amino acids. The V end lost 0 bases, the J end lost 6 bases, and 12 bases lay between the germline ends. Authors' data handling: Reference gene primers were amplified, and this amplification served to estimate nucleated cell counts. The protocol was immunoSEQ multiplex PCR, while the TCRdb copy is restricted to in-frame clones and leaves out a portion. V and J calls and clone size are copied from that table; D and trimming were computed from the DNA. The data hold about 52,000 clones, with about 90% observed a single time.

The clonotype originates from a human donor in a cohort sampled during active COVID-19. The chain is built from TRBV27 and TRBJ2-7, with D tentatively TRBD2 (5 bases). The sequenced material came from peripheral blood. Here the CDR3 DNA reads TGTGCCAGCAGTTTATCGAGGGCTCGGAGCGAGCAGTACTTC. The encoded protein is CASSLSRARSEQYF.